A single sample is the source of the 12 T cell receptor beta chains below, sequenced in a study of cytomegalovirus exposure and HLA in healthy donors. PCR primers comprised 60 Vbeta and 13 Jbeta primers. Using immunoSEQ multiplex PCR, the repertoire was profiled, and TCRdb retains in-frame clones only, with some absent. The profile covers around 90,000 clones, with 55% to 70% appearing a single time and more than 5% taken by the ten largest. The source material was PBMCs. These receptors were collected from a boy aged 5 to 17 in good health and CMV-seropositive.

The chain recombines TRBV27 with TRBJ2-1; TRBD2 aligns across 9 bases. Per the germline V gene, CDR1 is MNHEY and CDR2 is SMNVEV (reference sequence). The CDR3 length is 15 residues. The V segment lost 3 bases and the J segment 12 bases; nucleotides outside the gene matches: 12. CDR3 sequence reads: CASSFSASGKYRQFF. DNA for the CDR3: TGTGCCAGCAGTTTCTCGGCTAGCGGGAAATACCGGCAGTTCTTC.

This clone was picked up a small number of times. The V and J genes are TRBV5-4 and TRBJ2-1; a possible D gene is TRBD1 (6 bases). There are 14 residues in the CDR3. CDR1 is SGHNT and CDR2 is YYREEE in the germline V gene (reference sequence). The V end lost 4 bases, the J end lost 9 bases, and 17 bases lay between the germline ends. The CDR3 loop is CASSGSGTGREQFF. For the CDR3, the DNA is TGTGCCAGCAGCGGTAGTGGAACAGGGCGTGAGCAGTTCTTC.

The V call is TRBV27, the J call TRBJ1-1; D is unresolved. V lost 2 bases to trimming and J lost 4 bases, with 11 bases between them. The CDR3 extends over 14 amino acids. Germline CDR1 reads MNHEY; CDR2 reads SMNVEV (reference sequence). This chain's CDR3 is CASSLGVGSTEAFF. The CDR3 bases are TGTGCCAGCAGTTTAGGAGTAGGAAGCACTGAAGCTTTCTTT.

The V and J genes are TRBV6-5 and TRBJ2-1, with TRBD2 matching over 10 bases. Germline V CDR1 and CDR2: MNHEY, SVGAGI. V shed 5 bases, J shed 8 bases, and the junction held 6 bases outside the gene matches. The CDR3 covers 14 residues. The CDR3 spells CASSQAGGPHEQFF. CDR3 coding DNA: TGTGCCAGCAGTCAAGCGGGGGGGCCCCATGAGCAGTTCTTC.

This chain joins TRBV9 and TRBJ2-7; 8 bases agree with TRBD2. This CDR3 region has 15 residues. Germline CDR1 is SGDLS and CDR2 is YYNGEE. The V segment lost 0 bases and the J segment 0 bases; nucleotides outside the gene matches: 2. The DNA of the CDR3 is TGTGCCAGCAGCGTAGGGCTAGCGGGCTCCTACGAGCAGTACTTC. Encoded protein: CASSVGLAGSYEQYF.

This clone was counted between two and nine times. J is TRBJ1-3 and V is TRBV7-7, with a tentative D call TRBD1 (6 bases). The CDR3 consists of 15 residues. V lost 6 bases and J lost 1, with 13 bases in between. Germline V gene sequence: CDR1 SSHAT, CDR2 FNYEAQ (reference sequence). The CDR3 region has the DNA TGTGCCAGCAGACCAGACAGGTCGTCTGGAAACACCATATATTTT. It encodes CASRPDRSSGNTIYF.

V gene TRBV2 combines with J gene TRBJ2-5; 12 bases are a match to TRBD2. V gave up 6 bases and J gave up 6 bases; unmatched junction bases: 5. CDR3 length: 14 amino acids. CDR1 SNHLY and CDR2 FYNNEI come from the germline V gene. This CDR3 reads CASSAGLAGQTQYF. The CDR3 DNA follows: TGTGCCAGCAGCGCAGGACTAGCGGGGCAGACCCAGTACTTC.

This rearrangement joins TRBV11-3 to TRBJ1-1; D is undetermined. Germline CDR1 is SGHNT and CDR2 is YENEEA. V lost 1 base and J lost 8, with 11 bases in between. This CDR3 comprises 13 residues. The CDR3 nucleotides are TGTGCCAGCAGCTTAGGGGCAGGCCGCGAAGCTTTCTTT. Residues: CASSLGAGREAFF.

This sequence joins TRBV7-7 and TRBJ2-2; D is perhaps TRBD1 (5 bases). The CDR3 runs to 15 residues. V dropped 1 base and J dropped 5 bases, with 11 bases sitting between them. Germline-derived CDR1 and CDR2 are SSHAT and FNYEAQ (reference sequence). The CDR3 DNA reads TGTGCCAGCAGCTTAGGGGGCGCAAGGACCGGGGAGCTGTTTTTT. Its translation is CASSLGGARTGELFF.

The rearrangement links TRBV18 to TRBJ1-5, with TRBD1 identical over 10 bases. Germline loops: CDR1 KGHSH, CDR2 LQKENI. This CDR3 is built from 16 residues. J lost 6 bases, V lost 1 base, and 6 bases had no gene match. The CDR3 here is CASSPQRQGAGQPQHF. In DNA form, the CDR3 reads TGTGCCAGCTCACCACAAAGACAGGGGGCAGGTCAGCCCCAGCATTTT.

This chain connects TRBV19 to TRBJ2-5; tentatively, D is TRBD1 (5 bases). This CDR3 is built from 14 residues. The V and J ends lost 0 bases and 2 bases respectively, with 7 bases between them. CDR1 and CDR2 (germline): LNHDA, SQIVND (reference sequence). The CDR3 spells CASSIDRDQETQYF. CDR3 sequence (DNA): TGTGCCAGTAGTATAGACAGGGATCAAGAGACCCAGTACTTC.

This chain uses TRBV27 with TRBJ2-1; 14 positions match TRBD2. Germline CDR1 MNHEY, CDR2 SMNVEV (reference sequence). The CDR3 contains 17 residues. Trimming cost V 2 bases and J 7 bases; bases outside gene matches: 7. The CDR3 bases are TGTGCCAGCAGTTTAAGTATGGGACTAGCGGGGGCGAATGAGCAGTTCTTC. Protein product: CASSLSMGLAGANEQFF.